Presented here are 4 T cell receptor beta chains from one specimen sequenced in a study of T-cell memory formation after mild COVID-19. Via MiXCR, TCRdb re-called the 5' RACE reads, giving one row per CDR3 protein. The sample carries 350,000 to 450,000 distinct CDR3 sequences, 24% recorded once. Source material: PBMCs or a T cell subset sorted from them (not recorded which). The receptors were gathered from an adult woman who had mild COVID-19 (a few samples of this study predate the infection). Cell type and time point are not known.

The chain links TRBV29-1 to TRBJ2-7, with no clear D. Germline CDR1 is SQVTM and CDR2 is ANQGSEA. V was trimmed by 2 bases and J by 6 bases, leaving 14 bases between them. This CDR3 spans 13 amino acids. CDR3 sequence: CSVENPSKGEQYF. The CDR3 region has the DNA TGCAGCGTTGAAAACCCATCTAAAGGCGAGCAGTACTTC.

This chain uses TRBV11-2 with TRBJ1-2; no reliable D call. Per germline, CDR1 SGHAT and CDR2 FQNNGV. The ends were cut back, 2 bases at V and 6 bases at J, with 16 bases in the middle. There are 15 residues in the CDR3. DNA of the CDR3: TGTGCCAGCAGCTTACATCAGCTTGACATGGATGGCTACACCTTC. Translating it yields CASSLHQLDMDGYTF.

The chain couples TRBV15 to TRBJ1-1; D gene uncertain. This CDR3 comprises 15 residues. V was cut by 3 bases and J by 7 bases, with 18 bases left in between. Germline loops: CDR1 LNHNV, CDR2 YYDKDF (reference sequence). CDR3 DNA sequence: TGTGCCACCAGCAGCCGTAGGCCGGGTTCGGTTGAAGCTTTCTTT. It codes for CATSSRRPGSVEAFF.

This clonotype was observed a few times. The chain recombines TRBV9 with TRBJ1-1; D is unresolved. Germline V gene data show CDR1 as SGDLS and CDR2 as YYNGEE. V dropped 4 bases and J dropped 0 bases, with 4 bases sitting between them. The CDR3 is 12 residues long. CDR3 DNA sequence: TGTGCCAGCAGCCAAATGAACACTGAAGCTTTCTTT. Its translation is CASSQMNTEAFF.